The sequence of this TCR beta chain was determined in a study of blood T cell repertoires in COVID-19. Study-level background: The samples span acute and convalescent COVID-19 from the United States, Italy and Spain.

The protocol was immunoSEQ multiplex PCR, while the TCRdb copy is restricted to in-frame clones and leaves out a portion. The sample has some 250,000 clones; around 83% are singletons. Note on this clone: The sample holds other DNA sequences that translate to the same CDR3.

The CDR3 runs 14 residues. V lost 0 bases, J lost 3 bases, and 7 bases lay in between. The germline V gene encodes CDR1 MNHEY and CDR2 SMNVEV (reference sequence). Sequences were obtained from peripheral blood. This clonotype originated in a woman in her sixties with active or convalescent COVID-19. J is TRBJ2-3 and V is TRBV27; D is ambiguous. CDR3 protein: CASSLSAYTDTQYF. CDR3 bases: TGTGCCAGCAGTTTATCCGCCTATACAGATACGCAGTATTTT.